This entry describes one T cell receptor (beta chain). This record belongs to a study of coeliac disease. Clones were read by immunoSEQ multiplex PCR, and TCRdb kept only the in-frame ones, dropping some. The profile shows 6,000 to 8,000 clones, approximately 78% of them singletons. The CDR3 extends over 14 amino acids. V was trimmed by 5 bases and J by 4 bases, leaving 15 bases between them. CDR1 MNHEY and CDR2 SVGAGI come from the germline V gene. The source is a man aged 30 to 45 with celiac disease. Sequenced input: lamina propria lymphocytes from the gut. V is TRBV6-5 and J is TRBJ2-7, with D possibly TRBD1 on 6 matching bases. The DNA of the CDR3 is TGTGCCAGCAGTAGGACAGATCCTTTTTACGAGCAGTACTTC. Residues: CASSRTDPFYEQYF.